Listed below are T cell receptor beta chains from one sample, sequenced in a study of cytomegalovirus exposure and HLA in healthy donors. Here immunoSEQ multiplex PCR was the method, and the copy in TCRdb shows in-frame clones only, minus some. Of around 100,000 clones in the sample, approximately 80% are singletons; the top ten hold roughly 5%. Material: PBMCs. These receptor sequences come from a female donor in good health and CMV-seropositive. Both conserved end residues are part of each CDR3. The D gene is left open where the match is weak. For some rows the clone size is stated as once, few or many, or as a class when expanded; others skip it.

j_call d_call v_call clone_size cdr3_nt cdr3_aa
TRBJ2-1 TRBD2 TRBV7-3 . TGTGCCAGCAGCTCGGGACTAGGAGGGAATGAGCAGTTCTTC CASSSGLGGNEQFF
TRBJ1-4 . TRBV4-3 . TGCGCCAGCAGCCAAGAAGAGGGGGTAGGAACTAACGAAAAACTGTTTTTT CASSQEEGVGTNEKLFF
TRBJ1-2 TRBD1 TRBV19 . TGTGCCAGTAGTTCTATCGATACAGGGGGCTCTTGGGGCTACACCTTC CASSSIDTGGSWGYTF
TRBJ1-1 . TRBV27 . TGTGCCAGCAGTTTCCTCAGGGGAGTAGGGACTGAAGCTTTCTTT CASSFLRGVGTEAFF
TRBJ2-5 . TRBV2 once TGTGCCAGCAAAACGGGCAGGGGCAACCAAGAGACCCAGTACTTC CASKTGRGNQETQYF
TRBJ1-1 TRBD1 TRBV6-5 . TGTGCCAGCAGTTCCGAGCTGGACAGGGAAGCTTTCTTT CASSSELDREAFF
TRBJ1-1 . TRBV19 once TGTGCCAGCAGGAGGGGGAACACTGAAGCTTTCTTT CASRRGNTEAFF
TRBJ1-1 . TRBV9 . TGTGCCAGCAGCTTAGTCTCGGGTACTGAAGCTTTCTTT CASSLVSGTEAFF
TRBJ1-2 . TRBV28 few TGTGCCAGCAGCCCAGGGGACTATGGCTACACCTTC CASSPGDYGYTF
TRBJ2-3 TRBD2 TRBV9 . TGTGCCAGCAGCCCCGGACTAGCGGGGGTCACAGATACGCAGTATTTT CASSPGLAGVTDTQYF
TRBJ2-2 . TRBV5-4 . TGTGCCAGCAGCACTCTCCGCGGACGGCAGGGGGGGAACACCGGGGAGCTGTTTTTT CASSTLRGRQGGNTGELFF